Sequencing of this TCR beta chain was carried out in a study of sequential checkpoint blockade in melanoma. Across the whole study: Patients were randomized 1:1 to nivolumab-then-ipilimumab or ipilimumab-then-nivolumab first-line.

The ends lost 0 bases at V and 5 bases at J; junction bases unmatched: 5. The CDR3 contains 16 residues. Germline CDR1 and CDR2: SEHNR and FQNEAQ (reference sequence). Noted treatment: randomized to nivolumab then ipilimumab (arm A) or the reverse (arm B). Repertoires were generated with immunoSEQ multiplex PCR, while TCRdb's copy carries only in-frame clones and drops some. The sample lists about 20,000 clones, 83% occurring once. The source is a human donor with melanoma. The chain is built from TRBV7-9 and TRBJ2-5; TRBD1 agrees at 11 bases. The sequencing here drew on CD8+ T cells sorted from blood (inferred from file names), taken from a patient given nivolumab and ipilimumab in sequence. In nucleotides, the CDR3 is TGTGCCAGCAGCTTAGCCGGGACAGGGGGAGGGGAGACCCAGTACTTC. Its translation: CASSLAGTGGGETQYF.